The 28 T cell receptor beta chains given below trace back to one sample, sequenced in a study of cytomegalovirus exposure and HLA in healthy donors. Use of 60 Vbeta and 13 Jbeta primers characterized the PCR. TCRdb's copy holds only in-frame clones and misses some; the assay was immunoSEQ multiplex PCR. In the table there are 130,000 or so clones, over 75% of which are singletons. Material for sequencing was PBMCs. Receptors originate from a man between 40 and 49 years old in good health and CMV-seronegative.

The rearrangement links TRBV18 to TRBJ1-2; a weak D match, TRBD1 (5 bases). The V gene's germline CDR1 is KGHSH and CDR2 LQKENI. V was clipped by 3 bases and J by 4 bases, with 21 bases between them. The CDR3 has 17 amino acids. CDR3 region: CASSPSEGTSYSYGYTF. Here the CDR3 DNA reads TGTGCCAGCTCACCGTCGGAAGGGACTTCCTACTCCTATGGCTACACCTTC. Supplemented by reference TRBV18 and TRBJ1-2, the full variable domain reads NAGVMQNPRHLVRRRGQEARLRCSPMKGHSHVYWYRQLPEEGLKFMVYLQKENIIDESGMPKERFSAEFPKEGPSILRIQQVVRGDSAAYFCASSPSEGTSYSYGYTFGSGTRLTVV.

The chain employs TRBV6-1 and TRBJ2-4; D not resolved. Germline V gene lookup returns CDR1 MNHNS and CDR2 SASEGT. The CDR3 has 13 residues. Deletions cut 2 bases from V and 4 bases from J, with 6 bases between. The CDR3 nucleotides are TGTGCCAGCAGTGAATGGAGTAAAAACATTCAGTACTTC. Its protein is CASSEWSKNIQYF.

Here the CDR3 reads CASSSGQGIDEQYF. CDR3 DNA sequence: TGTGCCAGCAGCTCCGGACAGGGGATAGACGAGCAGTACTTC. The chain recombines TRBV13 with TRBJ2-7; 9 nucleotides line up with TRBD1. Looked up from germline, CDR1 is PRHDT and CDR2 is FYEKMQ (reference sequence). The CDR3 sequence is 14 residues long. J gave up 5 bases and V 4 bases, and 6 bases lay outside the gene matches.

This chain connects TRBV11-2 to TRBJ2-3; D possibly corresponds to TRBD2 (6 bases). V was trimmed by 0 bases and J by 1 base, leaving 11 bases between them. The germline V gene has CDR1 SGHAT and CDR2 FQNNGV. The CDR3 spans 16 residues. The DNA of the CDR3 is TGTGCCAGCAGCTTAGATTCCGGGAGCGGCACAGATACGCAGTATTTT. Protein: CASSLDSGSGTDTQYF.

The V and J genes are TRBV28 and TRBJ2-5; possible D gene TRBD2, 7 bases. V was clipped by 2 bases and J by 5 bases, with 18 bases between them. Germline CDR1 and CDR2: MDHEN and SYDVKM. The CDR3 length is 16 residues. For the CDR3, the DNA is TGTGCCAGCAGTTTAGGCTTTTGGGGGGGCATGGAGACCCAGTACTTC. It codes for CASSLGFWGGMETQYF.

This clone was detected only a few times. The chain carries TRBV11-2 and TRBJ1-4; possibly TRBD1 for D (6 bases). The V end was cut by 5 bases, the J end by 8 bases, with 15 bases between. Germline loops: CDR1 SGHAT, CDR2 FQNNGV. There are 14 residues in the CDR3. CDR3 coding DNA: TGTGCCAGCAGCCGGAATGCACAGGGAGAAAAACTGTTTTTT. This codes for CASSRNAQGEKLFF.

This clone was counted once. The CDR3 region has the DNA TGTGCCAGCAGAACCGGGAAGGGGGCCACTGAAGCTTTCTTT. It translates to CASRTGKGATEAFF. The chain uses TRBV14 and TRBJ1-1; 7 bases line up with TRBD1. V shed 6 bases and J 4 bases; nucleotides not matched to a gene: 8. This CDR3 is 14 amino acids long. CDR1 and CDR2 from the germline V gene are SGHDN and FVKESK.

This chain connects TRBV7-9 to TRBJ1-5; D is undetermined. V dropped 5 bases and J dropped 0 bases, with 20 bases sitting between them. There are 18 residues in the CDR3. In germline, CDR1 is SEHNR, CDR2 FQNEAQ (reference sequence). CDR3 coding DNA: TGTGCCAGCAGCCCCTCGGGAGGGTCATTGAATAGCAATCAGCCCCAGCATTTT. This translates into CASSPSGGSLNSNQPQHF.

This clone occurred a few times. The chain uses TRBV21-1 and TRBJ2-3; TRBD2 is the table's D call and was not checked against the DNA. TRBV21-1 is a listed pseudogene. CDR3 length: 15 residues. Here the CDR3 reads CASSLPVSRRDTQYF. CDR3 nucleotides: TGTGCCAGCAGTTTGCCGGTCTCGAGGAGAGATACGCAGTATTTT.

The chain links TRBV4-1 to TRBJ2-1; TRBD1 is a possible D gene (6 bases). The germline CDR1 and CDR2 sequences are MGHRA and YSYEKL. V dropped 0 bases and J dropped 6 bases, with 18 bases sitting between them. This CDR3 has 17 amino acids. CDR3 sequence reads: CASSQDLTRGACNEQFF. CDR3 coding DNA: TGCGCCAGCAGCCAAGATTTGACCAGGGGAGCCTGCAATGAGCAGTTCTTC.

In this sample, this clone turned up a few times. The chain is built from TRBV19 and TRBJ2-5; D is perhaps TRBD1 (6 bases). Trimming shortened V by 1 base and J by 1 base, and 25 bases separated the two germline ends. Germline lookup yields CDR1 LNHDA and CDR2 SQIVND (reference sequence). This CDR3 has 20 residues. The CDR3 region is CASSIVSGGPGAGRQETQYF. The CDR3 DNA follows: TGTGCCAGTAGTATAGTGTCGGGCGGGCCAGGGGCAGGTCGCCAAGAGACCCAGTACTTC.

The rearrangement links TRBV28 to TRBJ2-5, with a weak D call TRBD1 (5 bases). The DNA end lines up better with TRBJ2-7; the J call may be wrong. The CDR3 spans 14 residues. Looked up from germline, CDR1 is MDHEN and CDR2 is SYDVKM. The CDR3: CASSFDTRDYEQYF. CDR3 nucleotide sequence: TGTGCCAGCAGTTTTGATACCAGGGACTACGAGCAGTACTTC.

This chain connects TRBV6-6 to TRBJ1-5; TRBD1 matches 9 bases. V shed 6 bases and J 6 bases; nucleotides not matched to a gene: 9. Germline V CDR1 and CDR2: MNHNY, SVGAGI (reference sequence). The CDR3 totals 15 residues. The CDR3 spells CASSRGQGGGQPQHF. DNA for the CDR3: TGTGCCAGCAGCCGGGGACAGGGAGGAGGTCAGCCCCAGCATTTT.

This clone has more than one count but fewer than ten. The V gene is TRBV15, the J gene TRBJ2-5, with D maybe TRBD1 (6 bases). The germline gives CDR1 LNHNV, CDR2 YYDKDF (reference sequence). Deletions cut 0 bases from V and 5 bases from J, with 16 bases between. The CDR3 covers 16 residues. Here the CDR3 DNA reads TGTGCCACCAGCAGAGAAAGGGGCAGGGGCTGGGAGACCCAGTACTTC. It translates to CATSRERGRGWETQYF. The full variable domain, completed using reference TRBV15 and TRBJ2-5, is DAMVIQNPRYQVTQFGKPVTLSCSQTLNHNVMYWYQQKSSQAPKLLFHYYDKDFNNEADTPDNFQSRRPNTSFCFLDIRSPGLGDTAMYLCATSRERGRGWETQYFGPGTRLLVL.

V gene TRBV28 combines with J gene TRBJ2-2; 9 bases are shared with TRBD2. The CDR3 is made up of 17 amino acids. CDR1 and CDR2 from the germline V gene are MDHEN and SYDVKM. V was pared by 5 bases and J by 4 bases, with 11 bases of the junction left unmatched. The CDR3 loop is CASSISGGASFTGELFF. In DNA, the CDR3 is TGTGCCAGCAGTATTAGCGGGGGAGCTTCCTTCACCGGGGAGCTGTTTTTT.

About this clone itself: A read error may account for a junction end that differs from germline. The chain is built from TRBV7-9 and TRBJ1-2; TRBD1 is a possible D gene (5 bases). Per germline, CDR1 SEHNR and CDR2 FQNEAQ (reference sequence). This CDR3 is 12 amino acids long. CDR3 nucleotides: TGTTCCAGCAGCTTAGCCCGGGGCGGGAACACCTTC. This codes for CSSSLARGGNTF.

J is TRBJ1-1 and V is TRBV7-2; D gene uncertain. CDR1 is SGHTA and CDR2 is FQGNSA in the germline V gene. V gave up 5 bases and J gave up 0 bases, with 13 bases separating them. The CDR3 length is 15 residues. The CDR3 region is CASSTWEEMNTEAFF. Here the CDR3 DNA reads TGTGCCAGCAGCACCTGGGAGGAGATGAACACTGAAGCTTTCTTT.

The V call is TRBV7-2, the J call TRBJ2-7; the match to TRBD2 covers 7 bases. The CDR3 contains 16 residues. CDR1 is SGHTA and CDR2 is FQGNSA in the germline V gene. The ends lost 3 bases at V and 2 bases at J; junction bases unmatched: 10. The CDR3 here is CASSFRLAEPAYEQYF. In DNA form, the CDR3 reads TGTGCCAGCAGCTTTCGGCTAGCGGAGCCTGCCTACGAGCAGTACTTC. The full variable domain, completed using reference TRBV7-2 and TRBJ2-7, is GAGVSQSPSNKVTEKGKDVELRCDPISGHTALYWYRQSLGQGLEFLIYFQGNSAPDKSGLPSDRFSAERTGGSVSTLTIQRTQQEDSAVYLCASSFRLAEPAYEQYFGPGTRLTVT.

The V and J genes are TRBV11-3 and TRBJ2-1, with 14 bases matching TRBD2. The CDR3 totals 16 residues. From germline, CDR1 is SGHNT and CDR2 YENEEA. The V segment lost 5 bases and the J segment 10 bases; nucleotides outside the gene matches: 10. CDR3 nucleotides: TGTGCCAGCAGCCCAGGACTAGCGGGGGGCAATAAGGAGCAGTTCTTC. This sequence encodes CASSPGLAGGNKEQFF.

The chain couples TRBV4-1 to TRBJ2-3; 9 positions agree with TRBD2. The CDR3 extends over 20 amino acids. The junction had 14 bases not matched to a gene; V was cut back by 1 base and J by 0 bases. Germline assignment: CDR1 MGHRA and CDR2 YSYEKL. CDR3 sequence reads: CASSQVAGQLTSGSTDTQYF. Here the CDR3 DNA reads TGCGCCAGCAGCCAAGTGGCGGGACAGTTAACTAGCGGGAGCACAGATACGCAGTATTTT.

The chain uses TRBV5-8 and TRBJ1-2, with TRBD1 identical over 8 bases. V shed 6 bases and J 8 bases; nucleotides not matched to a gene: 12. The CDR3 spans 14 residues. The germline gives CDR1 SGHTS, CDR2 YDEGEE. The CDR3 nucleotides are TGTGCCAGCAAAAGGTTGGACAGGGCGATAGGCTACACCTTC. Protein product: CASKRLDRAIGYTF. Full variable domain (missing parts from reference TRBV5-8 and TRBJ1-2): EAGVTQSPTHLIKTRGQQATLRCSPISGHTSVYWYQQALGLGLQFLLWYDEGEERNRGNFPPRFSGRQFPNYSSELNVNALELEDSALYLCASKRLDRAIGYTFGSGTRLTVV.

The V call is TRBV5-1, the J call TRBJ2-2, with D possibly matching TRBD1 (5 bases). V was trimmed by 4 bases and J by 2 bases, leaving 9 bases between them. Germline assignment: CDR1 SGHRS and CDR2 YFSETQ. The CDR3 extends over 14 amino acids. The CDR3 coding sequence is TGCGCCAGCAGCGTCGGACAAAACACCGGGGAGCTGTTTTTT. It encodes CASSVGQNTGELFF.

The chain employs TRBV9 and TRBJ2-5; TRBD1 agrees at 7 bases. This CDR3 spans 15 amino acids. V lost 0 bases, J lost 1 base, and 3 bases stayed unmatched. The germline V gene encodes CDR1 SGDLS and CDR2 YYNGEE. The CDR3 here is CASSVGWDSQETQYF. The CDR3, as DNA: TGTGCCAGCAGCGTAGGGTGGGACAGCCAAGAGACCCAGTACTTC.

This chain connects TRBV7-9 to TRBJ1-3; tentative D call: TRBD1 (5 bases). The V end was cut by 1 base, the J end by 0 bases, with 10 bases between. The length of the CDR3 is 16 residues. CDR1 is SEHNR, CDR2 FQNEAQ, per germline (reference sequence). CDR3 in amino acids: CASSLGSGVSGNTIYF. The CDR3 DNA sequence: TGTGCCAGCAGCTTAGGCTCGGGGGTCTCTGGAAACACCATATATTTT.

The V and J genes are TRBV5-1 and TRBJ1-3; D might be TRBD1 (5 bases). CDR1 is SGHRS, CDR2 YFSETQ, per germline. This CDR3 region has 15 residues. The V and J ends lost 0 bases and 0 bases respectively, with 7 bases between them. The DNA of the CDR3 is TGCGCCAGCAGCTTGGCCGGGGGCTCTGGAAACACCATATATTTT. This codes for CASSLAGGSGNTIYF.

The V call is TRBV19, the J call TRBJ1-1; possible D gene TRBD1, 6 bases. The CDR3 consists of 17 residues. V was trimmed by 7 bases and J by 1 base, leaving 22 bases between them. Germline V gives CDR1 LNHDA, CDR2 SQIVND (reference sequence). The CDR3: CASTNSGAGDWNTEAFF. For the CDR3, the DNA is TGTGCCAGTACCAACTCGGGGGCGGGGGATTGGAACACTGAAGCTTTCTTT.

This sequence joins TRBV29-1 and TRBJ2-5, with 9 bases fitting TRBD2. CDR3 length: 15 amino acids. Germline assignment: CDR1 SQVTM and CDR2 ANQGSEA. V lost 3 bases and J lost 3; bases outside the gene matches: 8. In DNA form, the CDR3 reads TGCAGCGTTGAGTTCCAGGGACTAGCCGAAGAGACCCAGTACTTC. Translation gives CSVEFQGLAEETQYF. Filled out from reference TRBV29-1 and TRBJ2-5, the complete variable domain reads SAVISQKPSRDICQRGTSLTIQCQVDSQVTMMFWYRQQPGQSLTLIATANQGSEATYESGFVIDKFPISRPNLTFSTLTVSNMSPEDSSIYLCSVEFQGLAEETQYFGPGTRLLVL.

CDR3 sequence (DNA): TGTGCCAGCAGCGTCCAGGGATACGAGCAGTACTTC. Protein sequence: CASSVQGYEQYF. The chain links TRBV5-6 to TRBJ2-7; possible D gene TRBD1, 5 bases. The V and J ends lost 4 bases and 4 bases respectively, with 9 bases between them. CDR3 size: 12 residues. Germline CDR1 and CDR2: SGHDT and YYEEEE.